The present entry profiles one T cell receptor (beta chain) with its context. The data derive from a study of blood T cell repertoires in COVID-19. Study-level information: Donors in the United States, Italy and Spain gave samples during acute or convalescent COVID-19.

The CDR3 runs to 18 residues. With 6 bases clipped from V and 0 bases from J, the junction kept 11 bases outside the gene matches. The germline V gene has CDR1 MDHEN and CDR2 SYDVKM. Enrollment of patients from Seattle took place during active infection, with longitudinal follow-up. In the original processing: Reference gene primer amplification in the assay estimated nucleated cell counts. Only in-frame clones appear in the TCRdb table, and some are missing; sequencing was by immunoSEQ multiplex PCR. From that table come the V and J calls and clone size; the DNA was used to work out D and trimming. The data contain 35,000 to 40,000 clones, 87% of them seen just once; the ten biggest clones take up roughly 4.5%.

This TCR was sampled from a man between 60 and 70 years old with COVID-19, enrolled during active disease. The material sequenced was peripheral blood. The genes are TRBV28 and TRBJ2-1, with 10 bases matching TRBD2. CDR3: CASRRGLARTYSYNEQFF. CDR3 nucleotides: TGTGCCAGCAGGAGGGGACTAGCGCGGACCTACTCCTACAATGAGCAGTTCTTC. Complete variable domain (other parts from reference TRBV28 and TRBJ2-1): DVKVTQSSRYLVKRTGEKVFLECVQDMDHENMFWYRQDPGLGLRLIYFSYDVKMKEKGDIPEGYSVSREKKERFSLILESASTNQTSMYLCASRRGLARTYSYNEQFFGPGTRLTVL.